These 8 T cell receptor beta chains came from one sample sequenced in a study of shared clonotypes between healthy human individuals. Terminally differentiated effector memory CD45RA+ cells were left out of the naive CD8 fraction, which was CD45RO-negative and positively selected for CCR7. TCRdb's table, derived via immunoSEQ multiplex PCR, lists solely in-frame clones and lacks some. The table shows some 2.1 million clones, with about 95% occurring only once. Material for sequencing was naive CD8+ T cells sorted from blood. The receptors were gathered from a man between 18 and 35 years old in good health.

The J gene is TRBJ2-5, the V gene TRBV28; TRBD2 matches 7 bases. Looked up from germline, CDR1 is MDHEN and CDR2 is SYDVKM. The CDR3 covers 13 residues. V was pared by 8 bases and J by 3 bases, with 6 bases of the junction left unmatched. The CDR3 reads CASSAGGEETQYF. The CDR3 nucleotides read TGTGCCAGCTCCGCTGGGGGGGAAGAGACCCAGTACTTC.

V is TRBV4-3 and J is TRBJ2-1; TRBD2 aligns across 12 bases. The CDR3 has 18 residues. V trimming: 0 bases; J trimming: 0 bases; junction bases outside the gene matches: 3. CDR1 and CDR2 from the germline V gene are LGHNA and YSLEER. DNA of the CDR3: TGCGCCAGCAGCCAAGAGCCTAGCGGGGGGGGCTCCTACAATGAGCAGTTCTTC. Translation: CASSQEPSGGGSYNEQFF.

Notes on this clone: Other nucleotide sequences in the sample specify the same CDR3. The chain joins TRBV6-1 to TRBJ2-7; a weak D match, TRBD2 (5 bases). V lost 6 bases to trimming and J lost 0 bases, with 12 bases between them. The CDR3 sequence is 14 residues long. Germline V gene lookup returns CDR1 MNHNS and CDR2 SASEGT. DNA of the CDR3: TGTGCCAGCAGCCCCCGGGGAAACTCCTACGAGCAGTACTTC. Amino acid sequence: CASSPRGNSYEQYF.

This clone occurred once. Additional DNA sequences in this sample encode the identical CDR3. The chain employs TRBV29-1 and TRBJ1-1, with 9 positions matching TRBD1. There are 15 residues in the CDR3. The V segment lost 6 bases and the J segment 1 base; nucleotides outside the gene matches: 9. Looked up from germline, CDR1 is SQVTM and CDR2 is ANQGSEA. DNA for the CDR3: TGCAGCGTGCGGGGGGACAGGGAGGGGAACACTGAAGCTTTCTTT. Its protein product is CSVRGDREGNTEAFF.

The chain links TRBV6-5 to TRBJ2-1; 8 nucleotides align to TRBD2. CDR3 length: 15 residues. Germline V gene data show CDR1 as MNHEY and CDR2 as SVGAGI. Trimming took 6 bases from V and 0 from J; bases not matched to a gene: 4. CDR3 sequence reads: CASSFTSGSYNEQFF. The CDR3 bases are TGTGCCAGCAGCTTTACTAGCGGCTCCTACAATGAGCAGTTCTTC.

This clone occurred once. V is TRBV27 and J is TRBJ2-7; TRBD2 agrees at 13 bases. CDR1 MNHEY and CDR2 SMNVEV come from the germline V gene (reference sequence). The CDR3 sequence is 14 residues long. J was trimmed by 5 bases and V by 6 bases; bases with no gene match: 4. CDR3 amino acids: CASRLAGGVDEQYF. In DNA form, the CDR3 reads TGTGCCAGCAGACTAGCGGGGGGGGTCGACGAGCAGTACTTC.

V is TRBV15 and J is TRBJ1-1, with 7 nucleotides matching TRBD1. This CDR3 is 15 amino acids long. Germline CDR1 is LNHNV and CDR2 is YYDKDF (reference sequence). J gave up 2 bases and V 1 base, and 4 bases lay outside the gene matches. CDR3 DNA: TGTGCCACCAGCAGAGCAGGGGGAGAAAACACTGAAGCTTTCTTT. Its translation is CATSRAGGENTEAFF.

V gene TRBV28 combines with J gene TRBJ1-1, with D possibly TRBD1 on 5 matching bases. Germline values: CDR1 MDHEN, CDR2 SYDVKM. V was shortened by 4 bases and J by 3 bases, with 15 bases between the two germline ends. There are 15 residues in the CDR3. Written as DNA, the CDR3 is TGTGCCAGCAGTTCCCACCGCAAGGGGTACACTGAAGCTTTCTTT. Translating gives CASSSHRKGYTEAFF.